The 25 T cell receptor beta chains presented below share a single source sample, sequenced in a study of patients and donors after allogeneic stem cell transplantation. TCRdb processed the RT-PCR reads anew with MiXCR; each CDR3 protein has one entry. The sample contains about 200,000 distinct CDR3 sequences, over 30% of which appear only once. Sequenced input: blood, either unsorted or a sorted T cell fraction (not recorded which). These receptors all come from a human donor who was either an allogeneic HSCT recipient or a stem cell or donor lymphocyte infusion donor (not recorded which). It is not recorded whose cells these are; they may come from a transplant donor.

The chain joins TRBV7-2 to TRBJ1-2; TRBD1 might be the D (5 bases). The germline V and J ends were trimmed by 0 bases and 4 bases, with 15 bases remaining between them. Germline loops: CDR1 SGHTA, CDR2 FQGNSA. This CDR3 comprises 16 residues. CDR3 sequence: CASSLAAGSRGYGYTF. CDR3 in DNA: TGTGCCAGCAGCTTAGCGGCGGGGTCGAGGGGCTATGGCTACACCTTC.

The table lists this clonotype with a few counts. The CDR3 DNA sequence: TGCGCCAGCAGCCAAGATCGAGGGGCGGTGTGGGCTAATGAAAAACTGTTTTTT. Amino acid sequence: CASSQDRGAVWANEKLFF. This chain uses TRBV4-1 with TRBJ1-4; weak D call: TRBD1 (5 bases). The CDR3 covers 18 residues. Germline CDR1 reads MGHRA; CDR2 reads YSYEKL. Deletions cut 0 bases from V and 3 bases from J, with 17 bases between.

This chain uses TRBV7-9 with TRBJ2-2; no reliable D call. Trimming pared 3 bases from V and 3 bases from J, leaving 14 bases between. The length of the CDR3 is 16 residues. The germline V gene encodes CDR1 SEHNR and CDR2 FQNEAQ (reference sequence). The CDR3 DNA sequence: TGTGCCAGCAGCTTCCAGCCCTGGTGGGACACCGGGGAGCTGTTTTTT. This encodes CASSFQPWWDTGELFF.

This clonotype has more than one count but fewer than ten. The J gene is TRBJ1-1, the V gene TRBV4-1; the match to TRBD1 covers 9 bases. Germline CDR1 is MGHRA and CDR2 is YSYEKL. V lost 0 bases, J lost 5 bases, and 4 bases stayed unmatched. This CDR3 is 15 amino acids long. CDR3 DNA: TGCGCCAGCAGCCAAGAGTACAGGGGGCGAACTGAAGCTTTCTTT. Protein sequence: CASSQEYRGRTEAFF.

The chain joins TRBV4-1 to TRBJ2-1; D is unresolved. Trimming stripped 0 bases from V and 6 bases from J, with 15 bases between. The germline gives CDR1 MGHRA, CDR2 YSYEKL. The CDR3 has 16 amino acids. The CDR3 sequence: CASSQEGQMKINEQFF. The CDR3 nucleotides are TGCGCCAGCAGCCAAGAAGGCCAGATGAAGATCAATGAGCAGTTCTTC.

This clonotype was counted only a few times. This sequence joins TRBV30 and TRBJ1-5; D unresolved. Germline V lookup: CDR1 GTSNPN, CDR2 SVGIG (reference sequence). Trimming took 0 bases from V and 1 from J, leaving 10 bases between them. The CDR3 consists of 15 residues. The CDR3 region is CAWSVGSISNQPQHF. The CDR3 DNA reads as TGTGCCTGGAGTGTAGGTTCGATCAGCAATCAGCCCCAGCATTTT.

This chain connects TRBV11-2 to TRBJ1-2, with TRBD1 matching over 9 bases. Trimming at V came to 4 bases and at J to 4 bases, leaving 7 bases not matched to a gene. The CDR3 consists of 15 residues. CDR1 SGHAT and CDR2 FQNNGV come from the germline V gene. CDR3 sequence reads: CASSSNRGRSYGYTF. CDR3 nucleotides: TGTGCCAGCAGCTCGAACAGGGGGCGAAGCTATGGCTACACCTTC.

The chain combines TRBV9 with TRBJ2-6, with TRBD1 identical over 7 bases. CDR1 is SGDLS and CDR2 is YYNGEE in the germline V gene. The CDR3 loop spans 17 amino acids. The trim removed 0 bases at V and 4 bases at J, leaving 7 bases unmatched. The CDR3 loop is CASSVAPQGTGANVLTF. Here the CDR3 DNA reads TGTGCCAGCAGCGTAGCCCCACAGGGGACAGGGGCCAACGTCCTGACTTTC.

This clonotype was seen only once. The V and J genes are TRBV3-1 and TRBJ1-2; D may be TRBD1 (6 bases). This CDR3 is built from 15 residues. Germline V gene lookup returns CDR1 LGHDT and CDR2 YNNKEL (reference sequence). Trimming removed 2 bases at V and 4 bases at J, with 14 bases between. The CDR3 DNA follows: TGTGCCAGCAGCCAAAACGGGGGGCGCTTCTATGGCTACACCTTC. Translated: CASSQNGGRFYGYTF.

CDR3 DNA: TGTGCCAGCAGCCAAGGAATACGGGCGCGGGTTCCTGGCTACACCTTC. Protein product: CASSQGIRARVPGYTF. The rearrangement links TRBV3-1 to TRBJ1-2; D is undetermined. The CDR3 has 16 amino acids. CDR1 is LGHDT, CDR2 YNNKEL, per germline (reference sequence). The V gene lost 1 base and the J gene lost 7 bases, with 19 bases spanning the gap. Supplemented by reference TRBV3-1 and TRBJ1-2, the full variable domain reads DTAVSQTPKYLVTQMGNDKSIKCEQNLGHDTMYWYKQDSKKFLKIMFSYNNKELIINETVPNRFSPKSPDKAHLNLHINSLELGDSAVYFCASSQGIRARVPGYTFGSGTRLTVV.

The chain has TRBV10-3 and TRBJ1-2; D might be TRBD1 (5 bases). The V and J ends lost 2 bases and 8 bases respectively, with 9 bases between them. The CDR3 is made up of 12 amino acids. The germline gives CDR1 ENHRY, CDR2 SYGVKD. The CDR3 region is CAISEMRTGYTF. CDR3 coding DNA: TGTGCCATCAGTGAGATGAGGACAGGCTACACCTTC.

This clonotype has a handful of counts. The V call is TRBV7-9, the J call TRBJ1-2, with D uncertain. Germline V gene data show CDR1 as SEHNR and CDR2 as FQNEAQ (reference sequence). The CDR3 loop spans 11 amino acids. Trimming stripped 0 bases from V and 10 bases from J, with 6 bases between. In nucleotides, the CDR3 is TGTGCCAGCAGCTTAGCGCGGACCTACACCTTC. The encoded protein is CASSLARTYTF.

This clonotype was counted between two and nine times. The rearrangement joins TRBV5-1 to TRBJ1-2, with 9 nucleotides matching TRBD1. The CDR3 contains 14 residues. Germline CDR1 is SGHRS and CDR2 is YFSETQ. Germline trimming cut 0 bases from V and 8 bases from J; bases unmatched to any gene: 5. The CDR3 DNA reads TGCGCCAGCAGCTTGGTACAGGGGGCGCGCGGCTACACCTTC. Amino acids: CASSLVQGARGYTF.

The rearrangement links TRBV6-8 to TRBJ2-3, with 9 bases that match TRBD1. Trimming removed 2 bases from V and 4 bases from J; junction bases left unmatched: 10. The CDR3 has 17 residues. Germline V CDR1 and CDR2: MNHGY, SAAAGT. CDR3 protein: CASSYNGTGKCADTQYF. CDR3 DNA sequence: TGTGCCAGCAGTTACAACGGGACAGGGAAGTGTGCAGATACGCAGTATTTT.

A few counts support this clonotype. This chain joins TRBV12-3 or TRBV12-4 and TRBJ1-1; D is unresolved. The germline V and J ends were trimmed by 9 bases and 2 bases, with 7 bases remaining between them. CDR3 length: 11 amino acids. The CDR3 DNA reads TGTGCCAGTGTCATAAACACTGAAGCTTTCTTT. Amino acid sequence: CASVINTEAFF.

The gene calls are TRBV2 and TRBJ2-5; weak D call: TRBD1 (5 bases). V lost 9 bases, J lost 4 bases, and 15 bases lay in between. The CDR3 covers 13 residues. From germline, CDR1 is SNHLY and CDR2 FYNNEI. CDR3 in amino acids: CARRRGQGETQYF. In DNA form, the CDR3 reads TGTGCCAGGCGAAGGGGTCAGGGAGAGACCCAGTACTTC.

This chain links TRBV5-1 with TRBJ1-1; TRBD1 matches at 7 bases. This CDR3 has 16 amino acids. V was pared by 1 base and J by 1 base, with 7 bases of the junction left unmatched. CDR1 and CDR2 (germline): SGHRS, YFSETQ. Written as DNA, the CDR3 is TGCGCCAGCAGCTTGACGACAGGGAGGGGGAACACTGAAGCTTTCTTT. Encoded protein: CASSLTTGRGNTEAFF.

V is TRBV28 and J is TRBJ1-5, with D perhaps matching TRBD1 (5 bases). The germline gives CDR1 MDHEN, CDR2 SYDVKM. V was shortened by 5 bases and J by 7 bases, with 9 bases between the two germline ends. CDR3 length: 12 amino acids. The CDR3 spells CASSPKGQPQHF. The DNA of the CDR3 is TGTGCCAGCAGTCCCAAGGGGCAGCCCCAGCATTTT.

Concerning this clonotype itself: This likely comes from a read error, as the CDR3 has no conserved phenylalanine or tryptophan at its end. V usage is TRBV3-1 and J usage is TRBJ1-2; no reliable D call. CDR1 and CDR2 (germline): LGHDT, YNNKEL (reference sequence). Trimming took 0 bases from V and 3 from J, leaving 20 bases between them. The CDR3 covers 18 residues. The CDR3 reads CASSQDRMDLGVDYGYTI. The CDR3 nucleotides are TGTGCCAGCAGCCAAGATCGAATGGATTTGGGCGTGGACTATGGCTACACCATC.

The chain joins TRBV4-1 to TRBJ2-3; weak D call: TRBD2 (5 bases). CDR3 length: 16 amino acids. V gave up 1 base and J gave up 0 bases, with 11 bases separating them. Looked up from germline, CDR1 is MGHRA and CDR2 is YSYEKL. In DNA form, the CDR3 reads TGCGCCAGCAGCCAAGGAGAGGGAGTGAGCACAGATACGCAGTATTTT. Protein: CASSQGEGVSTDTQYF.

The V and J genes are TRBV29-1 and TRBJ1-1, with D perhaps matching TRBD1 (5 bases). V lost 4 bases to trimming and J lost 2 bases, with 11 bases between them. Germline values: CDR1 SQVTM, CDR2 ANQGSEA. The CDR3 has 13 residues. This chain's CDR3 is CSVAAGLNTEAFF. The CDR3 DNA is TGCAGCGTTGCCGCAGGGTTAAACACTGAAGCTTTCTTT.

The chain uses TRBV12-3 or TRBV12-4 and TRBJ2-3; TRBD1 is a possible D gene (7 bases). This CDR3 spans 15 amino acids. Trimming left V 3 bases short and J 1 base short, with 11 bases between. The CDR3 sequence: CASSFQGGGTDTQYF. Here the CDR3 DNA reads TGTGCCAGCAGTTTTCAGGGGGGAGGCACAGATACGCAGTATTTT.

The V call is TRBV27, the J call TRBJ2-1; tentatively, D is TRBD1 or TRBD2 (5 bases each). Germline V gene data show CDR1 as MNHEY and CDR2 as SMNVEV (reference sequence). CDR3 length: 13 amino acids. V gave up 5 bases and J gave up 5 bases, with 10 bases separating them. CDR3 sequence (DNA): TGTGCCAGCAGTAACGGGGCCCACAATGAGCAGTTCTTC. Translation: CASSNGAHNEQFF.

The V gene is TRBV20-1, the J gene TRBJ1-5, with D unclear. The germline gives CDR1 DFQATT, CDR2 SNEGSKA (reference sequence). The V and J ends lost 4 bases and 1 base respectively, with 11 bases between them. The CDR3 consists of 14 residues. The CDR3 DNA sequence: TGCAGTGCTACAAGTCCTAGGAGCAATCAGCCCCAGCATTTT. This translates into CSATSPRSNQPQHF.

The rearrangement uses TRBV4-1 and TRBJ1-1, with 9 bases fitting TRBD1. The CDR3 is 16 amino acids. CDR1 is MGHRA and CDR2 is YSYEKL in the germline V gene. The V and J ends lost 4 bases and 1 base, in that order; junction bases with no gene match: 7. The CDR3 is CASSRGQGIGNTEAFF. The CDR3 DNA sequence: TGCGCCAGCAGCCGCGGACAGGGGATCGGGAACACTGAAGCTTTCTTT.